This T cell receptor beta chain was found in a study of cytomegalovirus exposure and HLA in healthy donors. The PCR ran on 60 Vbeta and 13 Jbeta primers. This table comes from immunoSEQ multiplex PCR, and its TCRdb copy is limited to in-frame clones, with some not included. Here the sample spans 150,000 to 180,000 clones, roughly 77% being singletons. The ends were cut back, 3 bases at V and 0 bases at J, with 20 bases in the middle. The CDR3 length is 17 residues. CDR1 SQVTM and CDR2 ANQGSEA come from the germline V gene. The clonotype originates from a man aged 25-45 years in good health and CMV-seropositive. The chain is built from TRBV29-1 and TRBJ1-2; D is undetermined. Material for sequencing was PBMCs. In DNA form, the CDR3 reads TGCAGCGTTGACTACACTCCTAGCGAGAATGCTAACTATGGCTACACCTTC. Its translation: CSVDYTPSENANYGYTF.